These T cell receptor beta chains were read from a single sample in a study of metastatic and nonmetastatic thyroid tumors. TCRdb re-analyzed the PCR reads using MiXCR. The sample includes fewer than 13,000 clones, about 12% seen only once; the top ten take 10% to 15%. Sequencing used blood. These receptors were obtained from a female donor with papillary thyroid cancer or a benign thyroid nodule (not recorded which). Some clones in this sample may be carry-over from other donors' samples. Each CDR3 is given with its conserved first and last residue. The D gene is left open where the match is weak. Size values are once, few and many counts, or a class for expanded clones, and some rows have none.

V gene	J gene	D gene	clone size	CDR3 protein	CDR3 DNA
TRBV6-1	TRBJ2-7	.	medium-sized	CASGEGDSYEQYF	TGTGCCAGCGGTGAGGGAGATTCCTACGAGCAGTACTTC
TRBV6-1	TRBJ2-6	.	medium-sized	CASSLDSGANVLTF	TGTGCCAGCAGTTTGGACTCTGGGGCCAACGTCCTGACTTTC
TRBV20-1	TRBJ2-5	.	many	CSSTVSETQYF	TGCAGTTCGACGGTCTCAGAGACCCAGTACTTC
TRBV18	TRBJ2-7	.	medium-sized	CASSPGWDEQYF	TGTGCCAGCTCACCAGGCTGGGACGAGCAGTACTTC
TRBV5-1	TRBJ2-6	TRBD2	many	CASSPERRGAWANVLTF	TGCGCCAGCAGCCCCGAGCGGCGGGGGGCTTGGGCCAACGTCCTGACTTTC
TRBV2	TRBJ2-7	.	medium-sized	CANGGQSYEQYF	TGTGCCAACGGGGGGCAAAGCTACGAGCAGTACTTC
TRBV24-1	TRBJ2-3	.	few	CATIPGLSTDTQYF	TGTGCCACCATCCCAGGACTATCCACAGATACGCAGTATTTT
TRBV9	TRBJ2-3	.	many	CASSLRGDTDTQYF	TGTGCCAGCAGTCTTAGGGGTGACACAGATACGCAGTATTTT
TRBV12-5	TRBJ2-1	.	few	CASGLVLGKQPADEQFF	TGTGCTAGTGGTTTGGTACTCGGGAAACAACCCGCGGATGAGCAGTTCTTC
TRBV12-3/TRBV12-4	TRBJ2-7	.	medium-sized	CASKPDSSYEQYF	TGTGCCAGCAAACCGGACAGCTCCTACGAGCAGTACTTC
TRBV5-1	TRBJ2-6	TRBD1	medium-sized	CASSELRGSRHSGANVLTF	TGCGCCAGCAGCGAACTCAGGGGGTCGCGACACTCTGGGGCCAACGTCCTGACTTTC
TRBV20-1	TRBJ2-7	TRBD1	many	CSARDSSYEQYF	TGCAGTGCTCGGGACAGCTCCTACGAGCAGTACTTC
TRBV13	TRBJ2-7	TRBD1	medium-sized	CASSFGDRGLSEQYF	TGTGCCAGCAGCTTCGGGGACAGGGGGCTGAGTGAGCAGTACTTC
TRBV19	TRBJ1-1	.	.	CASSITVSEAFF	TGTGCCAGTAGTATAACTGTATCTGAAGCTTTCTTT
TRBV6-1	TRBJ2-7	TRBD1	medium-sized	CASSEDRGSYEQYF	TGTGCCAGCAGTGAGGACAGGGGCAGCTACGAGCAGTACTTC
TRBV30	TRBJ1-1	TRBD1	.	CAWTPGQEAFF	TGTGCCTGGACCCCGGGACAGGAAGCTTTCTTT
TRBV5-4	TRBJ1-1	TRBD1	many	CASSWTGENTEAFF	TGTGCCAGCAGCTGGACAGGAGAGAACACTGAAGCTTTCTTT
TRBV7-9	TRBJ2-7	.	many	CASSLARPSYEQYF	TGTGCCAGCAGCTTAGCAAGGCCCAGCTACGAGCAGTACTTC
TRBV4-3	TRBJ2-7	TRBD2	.	CASSQSPRTSGSGYEQYF	TGCGCCAGCAGCCAATCACCCCGGACTAGCGGGAGTGGCTACGAGCAGTACTTC
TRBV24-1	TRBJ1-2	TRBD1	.	CATWGGQVDYGYTF	TGTGCCACCTGGGGGGGACAGGTAGACTATGGCTACACCTTC
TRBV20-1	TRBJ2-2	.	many	CSARVPGTTGELFF	TGCAGTGCTAGAGTCCCGGGAACTACCGGGGAGCTGTTTTTT
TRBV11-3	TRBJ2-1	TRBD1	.	CAHRDRGFNEQFF	TGTGCCCACCGGGACAGGGGATTCAATGAGCAGTTCTTC
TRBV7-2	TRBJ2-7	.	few	CASSPGYEQYF	TGTGCCAGCAGCCCGGGGTACGAGCAGTACTTC
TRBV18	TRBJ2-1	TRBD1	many	CASTTRPGTGGRNEQFF	TGTGCCAGCACCACCCGCCCCGGGACAGGGGGTAGGAATGAGCAGTTCTTC
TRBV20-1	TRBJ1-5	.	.	CSAARRRYQPKHF	TGCAGTGCTGCCAGGAGACGTTATCAGCCAAAGCATTTT
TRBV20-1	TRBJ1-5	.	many	CSASSPTGQGSNQPQHF	TGCAGTGCTAGTAGCCCGACCGGCCAAGGAAGCAATCAGCCCCAGCATTTT
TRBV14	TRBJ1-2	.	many	CASSQQNYGYTF	TGTGCCAGCAGCCAACAAAACTATGGCTACACCTTC
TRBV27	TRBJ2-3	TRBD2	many	CASNQLAGASTDTQYF	TGTGCCAGCAACCAACTAGCGGGAGCTAGCACAGATACGCAGTATTTT
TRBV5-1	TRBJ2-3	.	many	CASSLSLSGASTDTQYF	TGCGCCAGCAGCTTGAGCCTTAGCGGAGCTAGCACAGATACGCAGTATTTT
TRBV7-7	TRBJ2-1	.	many	CASSHPGGEQFF	TGTGCCAGCAGCCACCCAGGCGGCGAGCAGTTCTTC
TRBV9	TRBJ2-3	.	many	CASSSPFEGDTQYF	TGTGCCAGCAGCTCCCCCTTTGAGGGGGATACGCAGTATTTT
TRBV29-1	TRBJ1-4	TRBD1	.	CSVEEGGEGEKLFF	TGCAGCGTTGAAGAAGGGGGCGAGGGTGAAAAACTGTTTTTT
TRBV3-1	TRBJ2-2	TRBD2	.	CASSLGRSGELFF	TGTGCCAGCAGTCTCGGGAGGTCCGGGGAGCTGTTTTTT
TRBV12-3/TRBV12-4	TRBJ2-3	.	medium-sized	CASSPLGLSTDTQYF	TGTGCCAGCAGTCCTTTGGGGCTCTCAACAGATACGCAGTATTTT
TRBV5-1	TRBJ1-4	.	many	CASSKTGENEKLFF	TGCGCCAGCAGCAAGACAGGAGAGAATGAAAAACTGTTTTTT
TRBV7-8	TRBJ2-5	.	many	CASSLEEGGTQYF	TGTGCCAGCAGCTTAGAGGAGGGAGGGACCCAGTACTTC
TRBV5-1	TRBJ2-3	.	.	CASSSGGTDTQYF	TGCGCCAGCAGCTCCGGAGGCACAGATACGCAGTATTTT
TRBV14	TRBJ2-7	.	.	CASIPLGGARRDEQYF	TGTGCCAGCATCCCGCTGGGCGGGGCCCGCCGGGACGAGCAGTACTTC
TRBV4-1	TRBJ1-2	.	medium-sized	CASSLFGTGLGNYGYTF	TGCGCCAGCAGCCTCTTTGGGACGGGGCTTGGTAACTATGGCTACACCTTC
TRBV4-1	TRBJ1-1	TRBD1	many	CASSQVQGGNTEAFF	TGCGCCAGCAGCCAAGTTCAGGGGGGGAACACTGAAGCTTTCTTT
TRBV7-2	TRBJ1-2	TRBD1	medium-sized	CASRPLGTGGGGGYTF	TGTGCCAGCAGACCACTTGGGACAGGGGGCGGAGGTGGCTACACCTTC